The present TCR beta chain was sequenced within a study of CD8 T cells in Susac syndrome. CDR3 length equals 14 residues. CDR1 is MDHEN and CDR2 is SYDVKM in the germline V gene. Trimming shortened V by 6 bases and J by 7 bases, and 13 bases separated the two germline ends. RNA totalling roughly 0.5 to 1 ug underwent reverse transcription with random hexamers. TCRdb reprocessed the immunoSEQ multiplex PCR reads with MiXCR, giving one entry per CDR3 protein. The data show roughly 120,000 distinct CDR3 sequences, with roughly 94% seen just once and roughly 0.13% held by the top ten. Purification of the CD8+ and CD4+ T cells relied on negative isolation, and TEMRA cells underwent FACS enrichment.

The J gene is TRBJ1-6, the V gene TRBV28; tentative D call: TRBD1 (6 bases). The sample comprised CD4+ T cells from PBMCs. The receptor's source is a human donor with multiple sclerosis. The CDR3 protein is CASSPGAGNSPLHF. The CDR3 DNA reads TGTGCCAGCAGCCCGGGGGCAGGAAATTCACCCCTCCACTTT.